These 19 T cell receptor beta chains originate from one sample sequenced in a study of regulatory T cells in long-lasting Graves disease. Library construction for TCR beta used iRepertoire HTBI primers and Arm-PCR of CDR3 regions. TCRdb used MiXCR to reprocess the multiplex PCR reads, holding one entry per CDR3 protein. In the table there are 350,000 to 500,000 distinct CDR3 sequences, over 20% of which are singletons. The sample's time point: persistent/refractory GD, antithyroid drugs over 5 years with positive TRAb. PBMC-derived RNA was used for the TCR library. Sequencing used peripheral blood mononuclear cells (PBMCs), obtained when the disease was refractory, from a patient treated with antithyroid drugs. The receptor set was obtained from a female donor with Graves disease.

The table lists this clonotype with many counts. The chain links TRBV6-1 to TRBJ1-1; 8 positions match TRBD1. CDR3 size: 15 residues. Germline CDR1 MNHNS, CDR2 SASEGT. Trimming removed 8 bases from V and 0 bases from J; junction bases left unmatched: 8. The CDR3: CASAGAGGLNTEAFF. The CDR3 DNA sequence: TGTGCCAGCGCGGGGGCAGGGGGCCTGAACACTGAAGCTTTCTTT.

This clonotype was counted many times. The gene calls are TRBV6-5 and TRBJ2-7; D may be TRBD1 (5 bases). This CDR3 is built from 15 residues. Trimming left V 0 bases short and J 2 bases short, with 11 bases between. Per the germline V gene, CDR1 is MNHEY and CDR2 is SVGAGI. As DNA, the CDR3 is TGTGCCAGCAGTTACTCTGCCAGGGCTGCCTACGAGCAGTACTTC. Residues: CASSYSARAAYEQYF.

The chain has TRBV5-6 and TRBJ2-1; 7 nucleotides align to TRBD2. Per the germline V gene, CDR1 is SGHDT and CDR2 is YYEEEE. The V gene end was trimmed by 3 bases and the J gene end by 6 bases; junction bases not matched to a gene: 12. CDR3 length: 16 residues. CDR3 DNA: TGTGCCAGCAGCTCCCGAACTAGCGATCGACGCAATGAGCAGTTCTTC. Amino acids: CASSSRTSDRRNEQFF.

CDR3 in DNA: TGTGCCACCAGTGATTCCCCAGGGACAGGGGTGAGCGGGGAGCTGTTTTTT. Protein: CATSDSPGTGVSGELFF. The rearrangement uses TRBV24-1 and TRBJ2-2, with 10 nucleotides matching TRBD1. CDR1 is KGHDR, CDR2 SFDVKD, per germline. With 2 bases clipped from V and 7 bases from J, the junction kept 9 bases outside the gene matches. CDR3 length: 17 amino acids.

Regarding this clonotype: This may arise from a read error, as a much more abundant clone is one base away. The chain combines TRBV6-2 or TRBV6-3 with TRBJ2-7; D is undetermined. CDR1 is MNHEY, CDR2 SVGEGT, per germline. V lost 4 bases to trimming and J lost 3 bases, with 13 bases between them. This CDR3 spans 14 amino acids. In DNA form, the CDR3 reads TGTGCCAGCAGTTCCAACCCGTCCCTCTACGAGCAGTACTTC. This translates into CASSSNPSLYEQYF.

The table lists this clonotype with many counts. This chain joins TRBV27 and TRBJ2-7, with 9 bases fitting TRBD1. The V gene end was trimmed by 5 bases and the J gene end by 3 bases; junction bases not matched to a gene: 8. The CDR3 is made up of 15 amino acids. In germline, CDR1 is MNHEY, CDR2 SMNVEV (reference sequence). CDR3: CASSLRDRANYEQYF. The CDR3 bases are TGTGCCAGCAGTCTCCGGGACAGGGCAAACTACGAGCAGTACTTC.

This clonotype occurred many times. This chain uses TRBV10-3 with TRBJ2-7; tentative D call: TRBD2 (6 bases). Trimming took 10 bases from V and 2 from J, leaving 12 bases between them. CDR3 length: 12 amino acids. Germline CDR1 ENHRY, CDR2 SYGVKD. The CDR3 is CATGAGTYEQYF. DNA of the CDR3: TGTGCCACCGGGGCGGGGACCTACGAGCAGTACTTC.

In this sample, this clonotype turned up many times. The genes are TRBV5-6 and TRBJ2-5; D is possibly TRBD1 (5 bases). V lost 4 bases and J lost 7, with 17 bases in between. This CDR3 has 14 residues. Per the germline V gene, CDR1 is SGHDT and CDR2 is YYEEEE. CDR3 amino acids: CASSGVTVPGTQYF. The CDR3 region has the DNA TGTGCCAGCAGCGGGGTGACAGTTCCTGGGACCCAGTACTTC.

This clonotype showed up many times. CDR3 DNA: TGTGCCAGCAGTCTAGACAGGGGGGGGAATTCACCCCTCCACTTT. It is translated as CASSLDRGGNSPLHF. The rearrangement links TRBV28 to TRBJ1-6; 9 bases are a match to TRBD1. Trimming removed 5 bases from V and 7 bases from J; junction bases left unmatched: 6. Per germline, CDR1 MDHEN and CDR2 SYDVKM. The CDR3 is made up of 15 amino acids.

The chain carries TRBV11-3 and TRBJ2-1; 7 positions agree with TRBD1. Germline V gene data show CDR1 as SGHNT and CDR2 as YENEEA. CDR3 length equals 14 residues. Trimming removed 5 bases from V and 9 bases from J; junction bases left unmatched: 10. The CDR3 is CASSPEEGAVEQFF. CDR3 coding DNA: TGTGCCAGCAGCCCGGAAGAGGGGGCGGTTGAGCAGTTCTTC.

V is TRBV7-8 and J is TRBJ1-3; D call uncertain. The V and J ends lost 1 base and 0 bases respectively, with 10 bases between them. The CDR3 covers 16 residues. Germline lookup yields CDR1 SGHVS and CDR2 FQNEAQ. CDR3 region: CASSLGILSSGNTIYF. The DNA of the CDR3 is TGTGCCAGCAGCTTAGGCATCTTAAGCTCTGGAAACACCATATATTTT.

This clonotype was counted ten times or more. The CDR3, as DNA: TGTGCCAGCGGCCAGGGAGAAAAAGAGACCCAGTACTTC. Amino acid sequence: CASGQGEKETQYF. The chain carries TRBV7-9 and TRBJ2-5, with D possibly being TRBD1 or TRBD2 (5 bases each). Trimming shortened V by 8 bases and J by 3 bases, and 13 bases separated the two germline ends. Germline V lookup: CDR1 SEHNR, CDR2 FQNEAQ (reference sequence). The length of the CDR3 is 13 residues.

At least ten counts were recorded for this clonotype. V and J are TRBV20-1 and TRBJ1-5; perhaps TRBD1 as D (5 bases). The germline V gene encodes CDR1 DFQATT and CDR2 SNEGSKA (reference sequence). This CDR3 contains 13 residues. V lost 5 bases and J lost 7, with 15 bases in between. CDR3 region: CSAELMGDQPQHF. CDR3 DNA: TGCAGTGCTGAACTAATGGGGGACCAGCCCCAGCATTTT.

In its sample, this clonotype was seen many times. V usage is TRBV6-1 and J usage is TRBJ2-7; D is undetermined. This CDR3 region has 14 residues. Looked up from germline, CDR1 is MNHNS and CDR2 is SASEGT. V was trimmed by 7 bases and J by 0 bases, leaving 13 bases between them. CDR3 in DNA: TGTGCCAGCAACAATCTCGACAACTCCTACGAGCAGTACTTC. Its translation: CASNNLDNSYEQYF.

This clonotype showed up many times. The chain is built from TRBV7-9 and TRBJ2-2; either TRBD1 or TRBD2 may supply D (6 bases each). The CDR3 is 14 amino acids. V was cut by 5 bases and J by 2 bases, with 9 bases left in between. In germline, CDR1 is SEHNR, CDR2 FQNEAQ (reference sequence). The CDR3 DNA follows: TGTGCCAGCAGCGCGGGACATAACACCGGGGAGCTGTTTTTT. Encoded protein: CASSAGHNTGELFF.

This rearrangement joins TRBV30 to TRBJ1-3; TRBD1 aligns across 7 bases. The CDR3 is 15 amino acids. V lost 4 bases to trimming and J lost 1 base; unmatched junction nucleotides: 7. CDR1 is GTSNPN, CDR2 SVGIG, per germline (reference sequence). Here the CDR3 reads CAWNRGGASGNTIYF. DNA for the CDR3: TGTGCCTGGAATAGAGGGGGCGCATCTGGAAACACCATATATTTT. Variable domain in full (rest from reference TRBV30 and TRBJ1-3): SQTIHQWPATLVQPVGSPLSLECTVEGTSNPNLYWYRQAAGRGLQLLFYSVGIGQISSEVPQNLSASRPQDRQFILSSKKLLLSDSGFYLCAWNRGGASGNTIYFGEGSWLTVV.

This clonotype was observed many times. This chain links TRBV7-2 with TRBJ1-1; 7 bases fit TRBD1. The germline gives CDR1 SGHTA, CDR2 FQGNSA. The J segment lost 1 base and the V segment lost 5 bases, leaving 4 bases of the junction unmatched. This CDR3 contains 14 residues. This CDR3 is CASSQRTGNTEAFF. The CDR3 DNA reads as TGTGCCAGCAGCCAACGGACAGGGAACACTGAAGCTTTCTTT.

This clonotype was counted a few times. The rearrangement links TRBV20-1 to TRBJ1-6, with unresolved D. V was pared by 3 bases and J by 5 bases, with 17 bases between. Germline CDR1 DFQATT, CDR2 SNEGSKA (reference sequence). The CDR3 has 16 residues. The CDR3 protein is CSARSQPSHHNSPLHF. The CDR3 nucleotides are TGCAGTGCTAGGAGTCAGCCATCGCACCATAATTCACCCCTCCACTTT.

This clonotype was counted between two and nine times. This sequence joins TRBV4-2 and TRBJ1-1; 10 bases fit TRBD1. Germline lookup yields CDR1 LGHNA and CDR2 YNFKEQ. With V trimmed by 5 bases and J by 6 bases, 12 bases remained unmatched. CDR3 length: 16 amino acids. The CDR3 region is CASSSGKGQGSPEAFF. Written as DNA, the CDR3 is TGTGCCAGCAGCTCCGGTAAGGGACAGGGGTCACCTGAAGCTTTCTTT.